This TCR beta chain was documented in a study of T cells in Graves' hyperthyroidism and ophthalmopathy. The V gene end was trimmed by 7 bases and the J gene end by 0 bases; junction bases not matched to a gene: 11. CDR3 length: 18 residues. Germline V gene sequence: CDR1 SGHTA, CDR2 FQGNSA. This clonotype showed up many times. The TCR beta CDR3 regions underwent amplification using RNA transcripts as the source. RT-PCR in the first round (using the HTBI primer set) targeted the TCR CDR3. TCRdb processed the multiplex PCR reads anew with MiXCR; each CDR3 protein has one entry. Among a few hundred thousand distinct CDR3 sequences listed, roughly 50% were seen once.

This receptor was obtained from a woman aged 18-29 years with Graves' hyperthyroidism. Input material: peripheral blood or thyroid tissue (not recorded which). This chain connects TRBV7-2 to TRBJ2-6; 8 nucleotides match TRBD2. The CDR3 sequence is CASTPSTSVYSGANVLTF. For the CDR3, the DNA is TGTGCCAGCACCCCATCGACTAGCGTATACTCTGGGGCCAACGTCCTGACTTTC. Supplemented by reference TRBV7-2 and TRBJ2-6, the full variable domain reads GAGVSQSPSNKVTEKGKDVELRCDPISGHTALYWYRQSLGQGLEFLIYFQGNSAPDKSGLPSDRFSAERTGGSVSTLTIQRTQQEDSAVYLCASTPSTSVYSGANVLTFGAGSRLTVL.